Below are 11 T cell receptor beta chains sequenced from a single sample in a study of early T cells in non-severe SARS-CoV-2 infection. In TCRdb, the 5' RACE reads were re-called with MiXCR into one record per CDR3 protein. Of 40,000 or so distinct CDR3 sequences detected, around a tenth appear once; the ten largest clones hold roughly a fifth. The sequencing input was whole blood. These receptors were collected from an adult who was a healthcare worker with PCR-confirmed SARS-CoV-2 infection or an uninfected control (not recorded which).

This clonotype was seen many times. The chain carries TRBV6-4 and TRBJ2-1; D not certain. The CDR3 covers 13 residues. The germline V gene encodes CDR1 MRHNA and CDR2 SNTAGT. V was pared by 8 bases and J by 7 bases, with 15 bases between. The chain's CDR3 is CASPEHDRNEQFF. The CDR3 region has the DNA TGTGCCAGCCCTGAGCATGACCGGAATGAGCAGTTCTTC.

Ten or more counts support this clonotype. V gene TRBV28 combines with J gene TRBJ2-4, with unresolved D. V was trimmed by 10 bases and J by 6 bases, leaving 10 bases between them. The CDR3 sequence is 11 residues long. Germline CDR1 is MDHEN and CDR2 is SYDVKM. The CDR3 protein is CAIRAGNIQYF. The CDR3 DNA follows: TGTGCCATTAGGGCCGGAAACATTCAGTACTTC.

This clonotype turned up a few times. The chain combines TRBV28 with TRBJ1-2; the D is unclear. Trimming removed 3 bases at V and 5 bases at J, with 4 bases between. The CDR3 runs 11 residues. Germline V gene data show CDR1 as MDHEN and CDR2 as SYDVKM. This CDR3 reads CASSFKYGYTF. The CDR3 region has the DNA TGTGCCAGCAGTTTTAAGTATGGCTACACCTTC.

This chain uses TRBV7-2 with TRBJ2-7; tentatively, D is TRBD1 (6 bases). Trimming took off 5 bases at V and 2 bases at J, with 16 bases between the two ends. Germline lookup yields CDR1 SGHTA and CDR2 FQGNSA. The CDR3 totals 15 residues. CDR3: CASSPGQISAYEQYF. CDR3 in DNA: TGTGCCAGCAGCCCCGGACAGATCTCCGCCTACGAGCAGTACTTC.

CDR3 in amino acids: CASKQLAKNIQYF. The CDR3 DNA follows: TGTGCCAGCAAACAGCTAGCCAAAAACATTCAGTACTTC. J is TRBJ2-4 and V is TRBV11-2; D is unclear. The V gene lost 7 bases and the J gene lost 0 bases, with 7 bases spanning the gap. Per the germline V gene, CDR1 is SGHAT and CDR2 is FQNNGV. CDR3 length equals 13 residues.

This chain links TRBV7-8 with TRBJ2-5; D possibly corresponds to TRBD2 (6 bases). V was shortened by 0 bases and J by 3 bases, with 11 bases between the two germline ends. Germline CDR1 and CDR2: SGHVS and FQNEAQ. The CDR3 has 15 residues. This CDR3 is CASSLAHGGKETQYF. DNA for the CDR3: TGTGCCAGCAGCTTAGCGCACGGCGGGAAAGAGACCCAGTACTTC.

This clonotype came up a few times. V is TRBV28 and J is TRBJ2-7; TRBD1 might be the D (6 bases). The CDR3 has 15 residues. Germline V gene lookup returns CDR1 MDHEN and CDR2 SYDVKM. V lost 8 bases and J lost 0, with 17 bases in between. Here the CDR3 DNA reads TGTGCCAGCTCTACGGCAGGGGTCTCCTCCTACGAGCAGTACTTC. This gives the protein CASSTAGVSSYEQYF.

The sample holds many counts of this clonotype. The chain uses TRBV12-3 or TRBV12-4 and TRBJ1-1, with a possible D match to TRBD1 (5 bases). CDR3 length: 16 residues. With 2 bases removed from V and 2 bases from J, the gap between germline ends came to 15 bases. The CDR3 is CASSLFRGGGNTEAFF. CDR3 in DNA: TGTGCCAGCAGTTTATTTCGCGGGGGAGGAAACACTGAAGCTTTCTTT.

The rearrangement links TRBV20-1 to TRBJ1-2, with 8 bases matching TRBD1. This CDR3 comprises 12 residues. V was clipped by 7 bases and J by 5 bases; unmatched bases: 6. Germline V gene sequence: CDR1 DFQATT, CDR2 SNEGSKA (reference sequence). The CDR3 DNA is TGCAGTGTCTGGACAGGGTTTTATGGCTACACCTTC. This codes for CSVWTGFYGYTF.

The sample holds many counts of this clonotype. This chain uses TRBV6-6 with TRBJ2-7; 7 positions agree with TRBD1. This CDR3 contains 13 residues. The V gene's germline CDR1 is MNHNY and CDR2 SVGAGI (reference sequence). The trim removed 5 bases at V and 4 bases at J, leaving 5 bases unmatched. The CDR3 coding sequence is TGTGCCAGCAGTAACAGACAGGGATACGAGCAGTACTTC. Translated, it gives CASSNRQGYEQYF.

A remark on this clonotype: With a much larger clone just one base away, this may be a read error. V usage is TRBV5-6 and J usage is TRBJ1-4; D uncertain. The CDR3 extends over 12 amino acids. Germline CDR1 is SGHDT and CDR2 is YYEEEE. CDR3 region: CASSFVDEKPFF. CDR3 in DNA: TGTGCCAGCAGCTTCGTCGATGAAAAACCGTTTTTT.